The 16 T cell receptor beta chains in this list originate from one sample, sequenced in a study of cytomegalovirus exposure and HLA in healthy donors. PCR employed 60 Vbeta and 13 Jbeta primers. Sequenced by immunoSEQ multiplex PCR; TCRdb stores in-frame clones only, minus some. The table has about 64,000 clones, roughly 87% seen once. The specimen was PBMCs. The receptors were gathered from a female donor in good health and CMV-seronegative.

The chain employs TRBV7-9 and TRBJ2-3, with TRBD1 matching over 8 bases. In germline, CDR1 is SEHNR, CDR2 FQNEAQ (reference sequence). V shed 8 bases, J shed 3 bases, and the junction held 7 bases outside the gene matches. The CDR3 spans 14 residues. Written as DNA, the CDR3 is TGTGCCAGCTTTAGACAGGGGTCGACAGATACGCAGTATTTT. This sequence encodes CASFRQGSTDTQYF.

This CDR3 is CAISGYGTGFYEQYF. As DNA, the CDR3 is TGTGCCATCAGTGGGTACGGGACAGGGTTCTACGAGCAGTACTTC. V and J are TRBV10-3 and TRBJ2-7; TRBD1 matches 9 bases. The germline V gene encodes CDR1 ENHRY and CDR2 SYGVKD. V lost 4 bases and J lost 3; bases outside the gene matches: 7. The CDR3 is 15 amino acids.

The chain has TRBV28 and TRBJ2-7, with 8 bases matching TRBD1. This CDR3 is 15 amino acids long. Trimming cost V 3 bases and J 1 base; bases outside gene matches: 5. Germline CDR1 is MDHEN and CDR2 is SYDVKM. CDR3 coding DNA: TGTGCCAGCAGTTTTTTTGGGACAGGTTCCTACGAGCAGTACTTC. This translates into CASSFFGTGSYEQYF.

The chain has TRBV30 and TRBJ1-3, with 9 positions matching TRBD1. Looked up from germline, CDR1 is GTSNPN and CDR2 is SVGIG (reference sequence). The CDR3 covers 15 residues. With 3 bases clipped from V and 0 bases from J, the junction kept 3 bases outside the gene matches. The CDR3 loop is CAWRDRGNSGNTIYF. CDR3 sequence (DNA): TGTGCCTGGAGGGACAGGGGCAACTCTGGAAACACCATATATTTT.

V usage is TRBV4-3 and J usage is TRBJ2-1; TRBD1 matches 7 bases. V dropped 4 bases and J dropped 9; count of bases not matched to a gene: 6. This CDR3 is 13 amino acids long. Germline values: CDR1 LGHNA, CDR2 YSLEER. The CDR3 nucleotides are TGCGCCAGCAGCCCTATGGCAGGGGGTGAGCAGTTCTTC. It specifies CASSPMAGGEQFF.

This clone came up once. This sequence joins TRBV21-1 and TRBJ2-5; TRBD2, the table's D call, lacks a check against the DNA. TRBV21-1 is assigned pseudogene status. The CDR3 length is 18 residues. The CDR3 is CASSNAGRWGGRAETQYF. The CDR3 DNA is TGTGCCAGCAGCAATGCGGGTAGGTGGGGAGGGCGCGCAGAGACCCAGTACTTC.

V is TRBV21-1 and J is TRBJ2-1; the DNA was not used to check the table's D call, TRBD1. TRBV21-1 corresponds to a pseudogene. The length of the CDR3 is 14 residues. CDR3 sequence reads: CASSSRQGAFGQFF. The CDR3 region has the DNA TGTGCCAGCAGCTCAAGACAGGGGGCTTTTGGGCAGTTCTTC.

The V and J genes are TRBV7-9 and TRBJ1-3; perhaps TRBD1 as D (6 bases). The CDR3 has 16 residues. The germline V and J ends were trimmed by 4 bases and 0 bases, with 13 bases remaining between them. Germline V gene sequence: CDR1 SEHNR, CDR2 FQNEAQ (reference sequence). The CDR3 DNA follows: TGTGCCAGCAGCTGGAAGACAGGCGGCTCTGGAAACACCATATATTTT. This codes for CASSWKTGGSGNTIYF.

This chain uses TRBV18 with TRBJ1-1, with 7 bases lining up with TRBD1. The germline CDR1 and CDR2 sequences are KGHSH and LQKENI. This CDR3 region has 14 residues. The ends lost 6 bases at V and 1 base at J; junction bases unmatched: 5. The CDR3 region has the DNA TGTGCCAGCTCTCGGGGGACAGCGAACACTGAAGCTTTCTTT. As protein: CASSRGTANTEAFF.

DNA for the CDR3: TGCAGCGGAACGACAGGGGTGGGTGGCTACACCTTC. Residues: CSGTTGVGGYTF. The rearrangement uses TRBV29-1 and TRBJ1-2, with 8 nucleotides matching TRBD1. This CDR3 is built from 12 residues. CDR1 is SQVTM and CDR2 is ANQGSEA in the germline V gene. Losses at the gene ends were 7 bases for V and 7 bases for J; bases not matched to a gene: 8.

This chain links TRBV11-2 with TRBJ2-5; TRBD2 aligns across 11 bases. The CDR3 runs 16 residues. The junction had 5 bases not matched to a gene; V was cut back by 5 bases and J by 0 bases. The germline CDR1 and CDR2 sequences are SGHAT and FQNNGV. As DNA, the CDR3 is TGTGCCAGCAGCAAAACTAGCGGGAGTTACCAAGAGACCCAGTACTTC. As protein: CASSKTSGSYQETQYF.

This clone was picked up a small number of times. This chain connects TRBV7-6 to TRBJ1-5, with 9 bases aligning to TRBD1. CDR1 and CDR2 from the germline V gene are SGHVS and FNYEAQ. The CDR3 covers 16 residues. V was pared by 5 bases and J by 4 bases, with 9 bases of the junction left unmatched. The CDR3 loop is CASSPGPTGGNQPQHF. As DNA, the CDR3 is TGTGCCAGCAGCCCGGGCCCGACAGGGGGGAATCAGCCCCAGCATTTT.

The rearrangement joins TRBV29-1 to TRBJ2-1; D is undetermined. The germline V gene has CDR1 SQVTM and CDR2 ANQGSEA. CDR3 length: 12 amino acids. The V gene lost 7 bases and the J gene lost 10 bases, with 17 bases spanning the gap. The CDR3 region is CSAPTYGLEQFF. Written as DNA, the CDR3 is TGCAGCGCCCCAACTTACGGTTTAGAGCAGTTCTTC.

The genes are TRBV14 and TRBJ1-1; D might be TRBD1 (5 bases). The CDR3 covers 14 residues. V lost 5 bases to trimming and J lost 4 bases, with 14 bases between them. CDR1 is SGHDN and CDR2 is FVKESK in the germline V gene. The CDR3, as DNA: TGTGCCAGCAGCTTCCAAGACAGTACCACTGAAGCTTTCTTT. Its translation: CASSFQDSTTEAFF.

V gene TRBV2 combines with J gene TRBJ2-7; weak D call: TRBD1 (6 bases). With 1 base removed from V and 0 bases from J, the gap between germline ends came to 7 bases. Germline V gene data show CDR1 as SNHLY and CDR2 as FYNNEI. CDR3 size: 14 residues. The chain's CDR3 is CASSEGDNSYEQYF. The CDR3 nucleotides read TGTGCCAGCAGTGAAGGGGACAACTCCTACGAGCAGTACTTC.

This chain connects TRBV5-3 to TRBJ2-7; D is perhaps TRBD2 (5 bases). TRBV5-3 is noted as an ORF with a role that remains uncertain. This CDR3 is 16 amino acids long. V was cut by 0 bases and J by 4 bases, with 17 bases left in between. The CDR3 region is CARSLAAGGLKYEQYF. The CDR3 DNA reads as TGTGCCAGAAGCTTGGCCGCGGGCGGCTTGAAATACGAGCAGTACTTC.